This T cell receptor beta chain was sequenced for a study of OX40 agonist ivuxolimab in advanced cancers. As for the study in general: Three patients got partial responses; one had hepatocellular carcinoma and two had cutaneous melanoma.

Notes on the study in general: Antigen targets of the expanded peripheral T cells went undetermined. In the 0.1 to 3.0 mg/kg range, CD4+ and CD8+ blood T cells had expanded clonally by week 6.

Produced via immunoSEQ multiplex PCR; TCRdb's table is partial and in-frame only. Of 30,000 to 35,000 clones detected, 65% to 85% appear once; the ten largest clones hold around 22%. CDR3 size: 17 residues. V lost 5 bases and J lost 1; bases outside the gene matches: 8. In germline, CDR1 is SGHVS, CDR2 FNYEAQ. Of note for this clone: Its antigen is currently unknown.

Patients with autoimmune history or systemic immunosuppression were excluded. The chain employs TRBV7-6 and TRBJ2-2; TRBD2 aligns across 9 bases. The TCR was taken from an adult with an advanced solid tumor such as melanoma, head and neck, liver or kidney cancer. Sequencing was performed on CD4+ or CD8+ T cells sorted from blood, taken in a trial of the OX40 agonist ivuxolimab. The CDR3 DNA reads TGTGCCAGCAGCCCAGCGGTTAGCGGGGGGAACACCGGGGAGCTGTTTTTT. It encodes CASSPAVSGGNTGELFF.